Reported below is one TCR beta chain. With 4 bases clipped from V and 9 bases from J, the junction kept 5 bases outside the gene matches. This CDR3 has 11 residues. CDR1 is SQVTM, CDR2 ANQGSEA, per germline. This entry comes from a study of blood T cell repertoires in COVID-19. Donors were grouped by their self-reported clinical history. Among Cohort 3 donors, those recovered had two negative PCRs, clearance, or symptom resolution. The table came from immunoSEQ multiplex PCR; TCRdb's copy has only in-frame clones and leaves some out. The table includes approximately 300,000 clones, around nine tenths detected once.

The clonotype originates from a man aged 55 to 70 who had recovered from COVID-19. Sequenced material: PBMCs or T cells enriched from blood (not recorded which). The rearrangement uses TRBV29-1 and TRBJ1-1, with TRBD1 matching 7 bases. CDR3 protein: CSVVAGGKAFF. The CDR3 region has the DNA TGCAGCGTTGTGGCAGGGGGTAAAGCTTTCTTT.